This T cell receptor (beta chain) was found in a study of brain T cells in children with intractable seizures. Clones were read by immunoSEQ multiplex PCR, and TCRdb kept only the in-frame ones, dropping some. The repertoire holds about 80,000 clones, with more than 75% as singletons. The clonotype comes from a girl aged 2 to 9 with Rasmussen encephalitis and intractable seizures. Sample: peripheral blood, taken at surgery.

This CDR3 reads CASRRRGPNTEAFF. Here the CDR3 DNA reads TGTGCCAGCAGACGGAGGGGCCCTAACACTGAAGCTTTCTTT. This rearrangement joins TRBV11-2 to TRBJ1-1; possible D gene TRBD1, 5 bases. V lost 6 bases and J lost 2, with 13 bases in between. CDR3 length: 14 amino acids. The germline V gene encodes CDR1 SGHAT and CDR2 FQNNGV.